This passage covers 19 T cell receptor beta chains from one sample sequenced in a study of shared clonotypes between healthy human individuals. Measured with immunoSEQ multiplex PCR; TCRdb has only the in-frame clones, and not every one. The repertoire consists of approximately 2.5 million clones, with roughly 93% occurring once and the leading ten covering about 0.38%. The sample taken for sequencing was naive CD4+ T cells from PBMCs. Noted subset: CD45RA+ positively selected. The receptors were gathered from a man aged 18 to 29 in good health. Some clones in this sample may be carry-over from other donors' samples.

The rearrangement uses TRBV25-1 and TRBJ2-5; 12 bases agree with TRBD2. This CDR3 contains 16 residues. CDR1 and CDR2 from the germline V gene are MGHDK and SYGVNS. Trimming removed 5 bases from V and 5 bases from J; junction bases left unmatched: 9. The DNA of the CDR3 is TGTGCCAGCAGTACCGGGACTAGCGGGTCCACGGAGACCCAGTACTTC. As protein: CASSTGTSGSTETQYF.

Concerning this clone itself: Other DNA sequences in this specimen translate into the identical CDR3. V gene TRBV5-1 combines with J gene TRBJ1-4; D remains ambiguous. Trimming took 1 base from V and 0 from J, leaving 7 bases between them. This CDR3 is built from 15 residues. Germline assignment: CDR1 SGHRS and CDR2 YFSETQ. The CDR3 bases are TGCGCCAGCAGCTTGACTGGGCCAACTAATGAAAAACTGTTTTTT. Translating gives CASSLTGPTNEKLFF.

The rearrangement joins TRBV6-5 to TRBJ2-7, with 9 bases that match TRBD2. CDR3 length equals 15 residues. Germline V gene lookup returns CDR1 MNHEY and CDR2 SVGAGI. The V gene end was trimmed by 2 bases and the J gene end by 2 bases; junction bases not matched to a gene: 4. The CDR3 sequence is CASSYAGGPTYEQYF. The DNA of the CDR3 is TGTGCCAGCAGTTACGCGGGAGGGCCAACCTACGAGCAGTACTTC.

Comments on this clone: Other DNA sequences from this sample encode an identical CDR3 as well. The chain carries TRBV28 and TRBJ2-3; the match to TRBD1 covers 10 bases. Germline assignment: CDR1 MDHEN and CDR2 SYDVKM. V lost 4 bases, J lost 2 bases, and 6 bases stayed unmatched. This CDR3 has 16 residues. This chain's CDR3 is CASSSPGQGSTDTQYF. Here the CDR3 DNA reads TGTGCCAGCAGTTCCCCGGGACAGGGGTCCACAGATACGCAGTATTTT.

The chain joins TRBV5-1 to TRBJ2-2, with 10 positions matching TRBD1. V trimming: 4 bases; J trimming: 7 bases; junction bases outside the gene matches: 10. Germline V lookup: CDR1 SGHRS, CDR2 YFSETQ. There are 16 residues in the CDR3. CDR3 protein: CASSKDRGRAVGELFF. CDR3 DNA sequence: TGCGCCAGCAGCAAAGACAGGGGGCGAGCTGTCGGGGAGCTGTTTTTT.

The chain uses TRBV4-3 and TRBJ1-2, with a possible D match to TRBD1 (5 bases). Looked up from germline, CDR1 is LGHNA and CDR2 is YSLEER. Trimming shortened V by 4 bases and J by 8 bases, and 14 bases separated the two germline ends. The CDR3 spans 13 residues. The CDR3 bases are TGCGCCAGCAGCCCGACTTGGGGGGTCGGCTACACCTTC. It specifies CASSPTWGVGYTF.

This clone was counted a single time. The V gene is TRBV6-4, the J gene TRBJ2-2, with 7 bases that match TRBD1. J was trimmed by 2 bases and V by 1 base; bases with no gene match: 10. The CDR3 extends over 18 amino acids. Looked up from germline, CDR1 is MRHNA and CDR2 is SNTAGT. In DNA form, the CDR3 reads TGTGCCAGCAGTGACTTCCCCGTTGGGACAGTAAACACCGGGGAGCTGTTTTTT. Amino acid sequence: CASSDFPVGTVNTGELFF.

V is TRBV11-2 and J is TRBJ2-5, with 9 bases aligning to TRBD2. The CDR3 extends over 16 amino acids. Germline loops: CDR1 SGHAT, CDR2 FQNNGV. Trimming at V came to 8 bases and at J to 3 bases, leaving 13 bases not matched to a gene. CDR3 DNA: TGTGCCAGCGGGAGTTTGCGACTAGCGGTAAAAGAGACCCAGTACTTC. This sequence encodes CASGSLRLAVKETQYF.

This chain connects TRBV6-4 to TRBJ2-2, with unresolved D. This CDR3 comprises 14 residues. V dropped 3 bases and J dropped 1 base, with 6 bases sitting between them. In germline, CDR1 is MRHNA, CDR2 SNTAGT. The CDR3 here is CASSDTGNTGELFF. CDR3 DNA sequence: TGTGCCAGCAGTGATACGGGGAACACCGGGGAGCTGTTTTTT.

This clone turned up a few times. The same CDR3 arises from other DNA sequences in this sample as well. The chain is built from TRBV7-3 and TRBJ1-1; no definite D call. The ends were cut back, 5 bases at V and 5 bases at J, with 9 bases in the middle. Germline V gives CDR1 SGHTA, CDR2 FQGTGA. This CDR3 spans 12 amino acids. Here the CDR3 DNA reads TGTGCCAGCAGCCCCGGAGGGACTGAAGCTTTCTTT. Encoded protein: CASSPGGTEAFF.

This chain joins TRBV30 and TRBJ1-3; no clear D gene. CDR1 and CDR2 from the germline V gene are GTSNPN and SVGIG (reference sequence). The CDR3 is made up of 12 amino acids. V dropped 4 bases and J dropped 7 bases, with 11 bases sitting between them. The CDR3 is CAWTLIGNTIYF. The CDR3 region has the DNA TGTGCCTGGACTCTTATTGGGAACACCATATATTTT.

This chain joins TRBV4-1 and TRBJ2-1; TRBD2 might be the D (5 bases). V dropped 1 base and J dropped 6 bases, with 16 bases sitting between them. The CDR3 length is 16 residues. CDR1 and CDR2 (germline): MGHRA, YSYEKL. The CDR3 DNA is TGCGCCAGCAGCCAAGGCCTAGCCCCCGCCGGCAATGAGCAGTTCTTC. Its protein product is CASSQGLAPAGNEQFF.

The CDR3 sequence is CASSPLTGFTDTQYF. In DNA form, the CDR3 reads TGTGCCAGCTCACCTCTGACAGGGTTCACAGATACGCAGTATTTT. This sequence joins TRBV18 and TRBJ2-3, with 7 bases aligning to TRBD1. CDR1 is KGHSH, CDR2 LQKENI, per germline. This CDR3 is built from 15 residues. V lost 3 bases to trimming and J lost 2 bases; unmatched junction nucleotides: 5.

This rearrangement joins TRBV2 to TRBJ2-3; 11 nucleotides match TRBD2. The V gene's germline CDR1 is SNHLY and CDR2 FYNNEI. The junction had 3 bases not matched to a gene; V was cut back by 4 bases and J by 0 bases. The CDR3 loop spans 16 amino acids. The CDR3 protein is CASSAGLAGSTDTQYF. The CDR3 DNA sequence: TGTGCCAGCAGTGCCGGACTAGCGGGCAGCACAGATACGCAGTATTTT.

This clone was picked up one time. The genes are TRBV18 and TRBJ2-7; 7 positions match TRBD1. Trimming took 3 bases from V and 2 from J; bases not matched to a gene: 4. Germline CDR1 is KGHSH and CDR2 is LQKENI. This CDR3 comprises 14 residues. This CDR3 is CASSPSTGTYEQYF. The CDR3 DNA sequence: TGTGCCAGCTCACCCTCGACAGGGACCTACGAGCAGTACTTC.

The chain joins TRBV2 to TRBJ1-5, with a possible D match to TRBD1 (5 bases). The V end lost 7 bases, the J end lost 2 bases, and 9 bases lay between the germline ends. The CDR3 spans 13 residues. Per the germline V gene, CDR1 is SNHLY and CDR2 is FYNNEI. This CDR3 is CASTGYGNQPQHF. DNA for the CDR3: TGTGCCAGCACAGGGTACGGCAATCAGCCCCAGCATTTT.

The sample holds a few counts of this clone. The CDR3 region has the DNA TGCGCCAGCAGCCAAGATCTTGGGCAGGGTGGAACTGAAGCTTTCTTT. It codes for CASSQDLGQGGTEAFF. The chain is built from TRBV4-3 and TRBJ1-1; maybe TRBD1 (5 bases). The CDR3 is made up of 16 amino acids. Germline lookup yields CDR1 LGHNA and CDR2 YSLEER. V lost 0 bases and J lost 5, with 16 bases in between.

The chain uses TRBV5-4 and TRBJ2-2; no firm D call. The CDR3 runs to 14 residues. V lost 4 bases and J 1 base, leaving 8 bases between the germline ends. The germline V gene encodes CDR1 SGHNT and CDR2 YYREEE (reference sequence). The CDR3 reads CASSIRQNTGELFF. In DNA, the CDR3 is TGTGCCAGCAGCATAAGACAGAACACCGGGGAGCTGTTTTTT.

CDR3 protein: CAISESSGRGASTDTQYF. CDR3 nucleotides: TGTGCCATCAGTGAGTCCAGCGGGCGGGGCGCTTCCACAGATACGCAGTATTTT. The chain joins TRBV10-3 to TRBJ2-3; tentative D call: TRBD2 (6 bases). CDR1 ENHRY and CDR2 SYGVKD come from the germline V gene. The CDR3 extends over 18 amino acids. The V and J ends lost 0 bases and 2 bases respectively, with 18 bases between them.